This T cell receptor (beta chain) is drawn from a study of OX40 agonist ivuxolimab in advanced cancers. About the study: A mean age of approximately 58 years, range roughly 20 to 85, was recorded, and approximately 79% were male.

On this clone itself: Its specificity is unknown.

Germline CDR1 reads ENHRY; CDR2 reads SYGVKD. V gave up 3 bases and J gave up 7 bases; unmatched junction bases: 6. The CDR3 spans 14 residues. Study-wide results and limits: In the 0.1 to 3.0 mg/kg range, CD4+ and CD8+ blood T cells had expanded clonally by week 6. Near-lowest levels of clonal expansion characterized partial responders at 0.1-3.0 mg/kg.

Measured with immunoSEQ multiplex PCR; TCRdb has only the in-frame clones, and not every one. Of approximately 94,000 clones detected, roughly 80% appear once; the ten largest clones hold around 1.1%. Sequenced material: CD4+ or CD8+ T cells sorted from blood, taken in a trial of the OX40 agonist ivuxolimab. The TCR was taken from an adult with an advanced solid tumor such as melanoma, head and neck, liver or kidney cancer. The chain joins TRBV10-3 to TRBJ2-3, with TRBD1 identical over 8 bases. DNA of the CDR3: TGTGCCATCAGTGAAACGGGACAGGAAAATACGCAGTATTTT. It codes for CAISETGQENTQYF.